This TCR beta chain was sequenced during a study of cytomegalovirus exposure and HLA in healthy donors (dated by TCRdb to about 2017). Looking at the study overall: In an earlier analysis of approximately 500 of the donors, about 260 Gb of sequence data and just under 120 million unique TCR beta sequences from 180 million or so T cells were reported. Because of strong linkage in the cohort, roughly five DR-DQ haplotypes were treated as single units for association and clustering. Typing coverage differed by locus: A, B, C, DRB1 and DQB1 were typed in roughly 629-630 donors, DQA1 in about 500, DPA1 in roughly 590, and DPB1 in approximately 450. In the later analysis, no new phenotypic data were used to find candidate immune exposures; instead, reliance was placed on TCR beta sequences and their occurrence across donors. The T cell repertoires of under 750 subjects were profiled by immunosequencing and related to cytomegalovirus serostatus. The study aimed to test whether signatures of past pathogen exposure could be identified by cataloging public T cell receptors. A later analysis re-analyzed previously published TCR beta repertoires from roughly 690 donors and added high-resolution HLA genotyping to study TCR occurrence patterns. In an earlier analysis of about 590 of the donors, high-throughput TCR beta sequencing was used to judge whether each TCR beta V gene segment behaved as functional or pseudogenic. The genetic ancestry cluster associated with self-reported Caucasian donors included about 81% of the roughly 400 genotyped donors. Across under 500 genotyped donors of the cohort, an average of roughly 200,000 unique TCR beta nucleotide sequences per donor were sequenced, and 15% to 20% of those sequences were non-productive. The study combined high-throughput TCR immunosequencing, statistical association of individual TCRs with disease status, and machine learning to predict cytomegalovirus infection status. HLA typing included class I and class II loci at four-digit resolution. Donor age, sex, ethnicity and CMV serostatus were compiled alongside the repertoire data. All discovery cohort repertoires had been generated using a single sequencing platform. Genome-wide SNP genotypes for about three fifths of the roughly 670 donors were used in a later genetic analysis, which treated that subset as a discovery cohort. An early release that covered 640 HLA-typed donors contained approximately 300 gigabases of sequencing data and approximately 85 million unique TCR sequences. Besides the first cohort of roughly 660 subjects, a separate validation cohort made up of 120 or so different subjects was used. Beyond this particular receptor, the publication reports: A further reported finding was that TCR beta sequences accurately predicted the HLA-A and HLA-B alleles for most subjects in the first cohort. Compared with equally common non-associated chains, HLA-associated TCR beta chains in a later analysis were more clonally expanded and had lower generation probabilities. Sequencing depth was assumed to be roughly uniform across donors in the presence/absence analyses, though that assumption may not hold. According to the authors, the approach could potentially be generalized to other disease states and immunological phenotypes. In a later analysis, most CMV-associated TCR beta chains were found to appear HLA-restricted, with HLA associations seemingly driven largely by CMV exposure. A later analysis associated about 16,000 TCR beta sequences with specific HLA alleles at a false discovery rate of 0.05. For the cohort, immune exposure information was limited to CMV serostatus. A total of 150 or so TCR beta chains were listed by the study as associated with cytomegalovirus. In both the original and validation cohorts, the classifier was reported to diagnose cytomegalovirus status with high specificity and sensitivity. Broadly in line with IMGT annotations, most TCR beta V segments showed up in productive rearrangements about 87% or about 30% of the time in an earlier analysis of a few hundred of the donors. Linkage disequilibrium might explain the correlated functional status among segregating V segments, but an unknown experimental factor could not be excluded. V-gene and J-gene trimming of TCR beta chains was associated with a missense DCLRE1C variant in a later genetic analysis, and the association was replicated in an independent cohort. In a later analysis, several top co-occurrence clusters were reported to appear linked to parvovirus B19, influenza, CMV and Epstein-Barr virus. Most TCR sequences were seen in very few donors, while some public TCRs were found in many individuals. Approximately 16 rarely observed V segments, including chromosome 9 orphons, were excluded from the earlier analysis of almost 600 of the donors because counts were too low. According to a later genetic analysis, donors in an Asian-associated ancestry cluster had fewer N-insertions in productive TCRs than the approximately 710-donor mean. In a later analysis, the rate of TCR association differed among HLA loci, with DRB1 alleles having the most associated TCRs and HLA-C alleles having the fewest. Because HLA typing was unavailable for some donors at each locus, only the typed subset was used in association tests. Some IMGT-functional V segments, including TRBV6-2 and TRBV6-3, could not be told apart with the 87-base-pair reads, so those segments were excluded. When HLA alleles, especially DR and DQ, strongly co-occurred, TCR associations were difficult to assign to individual alleles. Three of the identified cytomegalovirus-associated TCR beta chains were confirmed in vitro to be specific for cytomegalovirus antigens. A cluster of highly shared sequence variants was judged likely to represent a technical artifact of the sequencing pipeline. In this cohort, only TCR beta chains were sequenced, and detectable features were limited by the absence of alpha or paired-chain data.

Receptors were amplified or captured by the immunoSEQ multiplex PCR assay. The multiplex PCR relied on a mix of 60 forward primers for TCR Vbeta segments and 13 reverse primers for TCR Jbeta segments. The CDR3 region of rearranged TCR beta genes was amplified from genomic DNA with a multiplex PCR assay. The Illumina HiSeq System was used to sequence the amplified TCR beta libraries as 87-base-pair reads. Per the source publication's procedure: A later analysis tallied 75 million to 95 million unique TCR beta chains across the approximately 670 repertoires, and around 10 million of those chains were shared by two or more donors. A nearest-neighbor algorithm error-corrected the raw reads and collapsed the reads into unique sequences, merging closely related sequences to remove PCR and sequencing errors. To assign V, D and J gene segments, CDR3 sequences were aligned to IMGT reference sequences. For a sequence to be retained, a match of at least six nucleotides to both a V gene segment and a J gene segment was required. Rearrangements were classified as productive when the CDR3 lacked stop codons and remained in frame with V and J, and all other rearrangements were classified as non-productive. CDR3 was defined according to IMGT convention as the region running from the second conserved V-encoded cysteine to the conserved J-encoded phenylalanine. In an earlier analysis of roughly 580 of the donors, sequences lacking an unambiguous match to a single V gene segment were excluded. In an earlier analysis of 587 of the donors, V segments were called functional above 56.7% productive rearrangements and were called segregating when the between-donor standard deviation exceeded 5%. A statistical classification framework was built for diagnosing cytomegalovirus status from the catalog of TCR beta chain sequences. In a later analysis, V and J genes were assigned by comparing TCR nucleotide sequences against IMGT/GENE-DB human TR gene sequences. In a later analysis, CDR3 sequences and most-parsimonious VDJ recombination scenarios were assigned using the TCRdist pipeline. A later analysis defined each TCR beta chain by its CDR3 amino acid sequence plus V-gene family, and excluded reads lacking a unique V-gene family. To address suspected cross-contamination and a sequencing artifact, a later analysis removed 592 highly shared, low-generation-probability nucleotide sequences. In a later analysis, a clonal expansion index was calculated for each public chain from normalized within-repertoire ranks of inferred template counts. In a later analysis, generation probabilities were computed using a VDJ recombination model fitted to out-of-frame rearrangements, and the results were checked against IGoR. Hypergeometric tests were used in a later analysis to score TCR-TCR, TCR-HLA and TCR-CMV co-occurrence, with a repertoire-size bias correction applied to the TCR pairs. A later analysis estimated false discovery rates by permuting HLA or CMV assignments 20 times. A later analysis grouped co-occurring TCRs with DBSCAN, adding TCRdist sequence similarity when clustering within HLA-allele-positive subsets. For co-occurrence clustering, repertoires with fewer than 30,000 or more than 120,000 public chains were excluded, along with roughly 5 repertoires with anomalous nucleotide sharing. TCRdb provides this immuneACCESS table in a form limited to in-frame rearrangements. Some clones are lacking; in checked studies, under half of them reflect an unresolved V gene, and why the rest are absent is not known. V and J calls and clone size are those listed in that table; D and trimming were worked out from the DNA. This sample is represented by 150,000 to 200,000 clones; over 60% of them were singletons. The ten largest clones represent under 3.5% of the sample.

Trimming accounts for 9 bases at V and 6 bases at J, while the number of junction bases matched to no gene is 9. CDR1 and CDR2 are read off the germline V gene (reference sequence) as LNHDA and SQIVND. Counted from cysteine to phenylalanine, this CDR3 has 14 amino acids. Of all the DNA, just the CDR3 is kept, 42 bases in frame from base 1. The cohort was made up of approximately 700 healthy bone marrow donors. All cohort members were sampled while nominally healthy, although unrecorded immune exposures were likely present. The donor tested CMV seronegative, placing the donor among the roughly 340 seronegative members of the cohort. A peripheral blood sample was collected from each donor, and TCR beta sequencing was performed on peripheral blood mononuclear cells. The Qiagen DNeasy Blood Extraction Kit was used to extract genomic DNA from the blood cell samples. This clone was recorded a few times. Its recognized antigen is unknown. Nothing much larger sits one base from this clone, and base qualities are not available.

The clonotype was recovered from a woman in her twenties or thirties in good health and CMV-seronegative. The rearrangement combines TRBV19 with TRBJ1-5; the junction holds 9 bases that match TRBD1. Sequencing input: PBMCs. The CDR3 region reads CASSTGGGTQPQHF. DNA sequence: TGTGCCAGCTCCACAGGGGGCGGCACTCAGCCCCAGCATTTT. With the portions outside the CDR3 filled from the reference TRBV19 and TRBJ1-5 genes, the complete variable region becomes DGGITQSPKYLFRKEGQNVTLSCEQNLNHDAMYWYRQDPGQGLRLIYYSQIVNDFQKGDIAEGYSVSREKKESFPLTVTSAQKNPTAFYLCASSTGGGTQPQHFGDGTRLSIL.